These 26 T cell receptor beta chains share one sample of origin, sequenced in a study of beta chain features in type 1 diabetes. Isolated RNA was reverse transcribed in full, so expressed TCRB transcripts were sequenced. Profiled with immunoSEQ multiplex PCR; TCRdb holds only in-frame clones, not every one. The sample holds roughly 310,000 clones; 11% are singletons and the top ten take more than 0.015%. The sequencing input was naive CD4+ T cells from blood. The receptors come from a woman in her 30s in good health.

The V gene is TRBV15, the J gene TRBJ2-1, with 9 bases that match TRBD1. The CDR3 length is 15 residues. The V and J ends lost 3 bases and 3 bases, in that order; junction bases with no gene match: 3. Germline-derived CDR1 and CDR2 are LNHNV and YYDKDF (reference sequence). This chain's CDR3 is CATSRGQGYYNEQFF. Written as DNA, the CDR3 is TGTGCCACCAGCAGGGGACAGGGATACTACAATGAGCAGTTCTTC.

The CDR3 sequence: CASSFFQVLSGANVLTF. CDR3 sequence (DNA): TGTGCCAGCAGTTTTTTCCAGGTATTATCTGGGGCCAACGTCCTGACTTTC. V and J are TRBV27 and TRBJ2-6; no firm D call. The germline V and J ends were trimmed by 3 bases and 1 base, with 13 bases remaining between them. Germline V gene lookup returns CDR1 MNHEY and CDR2 SMNVEV (reference sequence). The CDR3 extends over 17 amino acids.

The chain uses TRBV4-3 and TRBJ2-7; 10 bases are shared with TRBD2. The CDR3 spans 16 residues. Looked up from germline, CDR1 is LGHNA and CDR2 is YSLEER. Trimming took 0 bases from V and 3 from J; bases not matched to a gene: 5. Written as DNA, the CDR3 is TGCGCCAGCAGCCAAGATATCAGCGGGGGGGTCTACGAGCAGTACTTC. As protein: CASSQDISGGVYEQYF.

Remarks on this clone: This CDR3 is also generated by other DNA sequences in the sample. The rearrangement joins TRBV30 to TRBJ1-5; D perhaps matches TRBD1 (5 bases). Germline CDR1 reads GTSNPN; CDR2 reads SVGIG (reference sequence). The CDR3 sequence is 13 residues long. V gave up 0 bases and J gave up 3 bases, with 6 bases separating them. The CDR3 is CAWSVGVNQPQHF. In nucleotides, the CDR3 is TGTGCCTGGAGTGTAGGGGTCAATCAGCCCCAGCATTTT.

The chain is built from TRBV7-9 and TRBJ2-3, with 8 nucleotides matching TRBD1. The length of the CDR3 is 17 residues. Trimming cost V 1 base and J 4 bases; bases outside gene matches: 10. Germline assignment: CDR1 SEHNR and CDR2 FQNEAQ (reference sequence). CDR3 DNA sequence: TGTGCCAGCAGCTTAGGCAGGACAGGGATCAGCGCAGATACGCAGTATTTT. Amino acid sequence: CASSLGRTGISADTQYF.

DNA of the CDR3: TGTGCCAGCAGCTTGGGGGGAAACAGGGGCGATGAAAAACTGTTTTTT. It yields the protein CASSLGGNRGDEKLFF. The chain combines TRBV5-4 with TRBJ1-4; TRBD1 aligns across 7 bases. Germline CDR1 reads SGHNT; CDR2 reads YYREEE (reference sequence). V shed 0 bases and J 6 bases; nucleotides not matched to a gene: 8. There are 16 residues in the CDR3.

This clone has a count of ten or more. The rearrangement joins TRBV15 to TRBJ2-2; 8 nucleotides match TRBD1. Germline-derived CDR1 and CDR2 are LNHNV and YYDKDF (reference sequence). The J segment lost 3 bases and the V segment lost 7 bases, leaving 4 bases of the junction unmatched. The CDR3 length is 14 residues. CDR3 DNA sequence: TGTGCCACCAATCCACAGGGGGACACCGGGGAGCTGTTTTTT. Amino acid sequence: CATNPQGDTGELFF.

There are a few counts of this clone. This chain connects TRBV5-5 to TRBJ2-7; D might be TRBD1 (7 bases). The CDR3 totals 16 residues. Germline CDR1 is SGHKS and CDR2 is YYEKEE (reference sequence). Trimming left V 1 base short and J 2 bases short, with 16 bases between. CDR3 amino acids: CASSLSRGQGAYEQYF. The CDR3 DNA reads TGTGCCAGCAGCTTGAGCCGGGGGCAGGGGGCCTACGAGCAGTACTTC.

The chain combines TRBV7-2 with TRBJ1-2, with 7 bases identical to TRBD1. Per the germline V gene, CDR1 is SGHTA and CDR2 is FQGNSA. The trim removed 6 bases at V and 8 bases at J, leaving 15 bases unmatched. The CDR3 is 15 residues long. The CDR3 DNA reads TGTGCCAGCAGTAAAGAACAGGGGCTACTCGGGGGCTACACCTTC. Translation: CASSKEQGLLGGYTF.

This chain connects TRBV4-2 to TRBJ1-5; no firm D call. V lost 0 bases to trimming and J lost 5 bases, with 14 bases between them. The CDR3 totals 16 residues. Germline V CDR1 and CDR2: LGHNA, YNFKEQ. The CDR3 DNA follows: TGTGCCAGCAGCCAAGAAACAAGTGGCAGGTATCAGCCCCAGCATTTT. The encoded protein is CASSQETSGRYQPQHF.

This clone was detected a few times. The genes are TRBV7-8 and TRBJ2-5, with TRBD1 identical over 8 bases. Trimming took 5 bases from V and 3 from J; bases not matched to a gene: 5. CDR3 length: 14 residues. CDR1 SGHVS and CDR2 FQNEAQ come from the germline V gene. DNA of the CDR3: TGTGCCAGCAGCCCAGGACAGGGAGAAGAGACCCAGTACTTC. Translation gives CASSPGQGEETQYF.

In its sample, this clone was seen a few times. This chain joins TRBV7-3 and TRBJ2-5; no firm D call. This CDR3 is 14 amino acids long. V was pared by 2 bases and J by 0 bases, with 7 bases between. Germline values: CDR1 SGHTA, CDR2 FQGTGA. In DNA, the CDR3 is TGTGCCAGCAGCTTAGGAGCGTACCAAGAGACCCAGTACTTC. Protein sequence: CASSLGAYQETQYF.

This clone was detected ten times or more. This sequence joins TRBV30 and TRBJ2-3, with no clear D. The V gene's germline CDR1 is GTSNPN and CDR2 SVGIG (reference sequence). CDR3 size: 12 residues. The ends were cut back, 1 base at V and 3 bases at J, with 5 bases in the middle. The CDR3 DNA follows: TGTGCCTGGAGTGAATCTACAGATACGCAGTATTTT. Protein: CAWSESTDTQYF.

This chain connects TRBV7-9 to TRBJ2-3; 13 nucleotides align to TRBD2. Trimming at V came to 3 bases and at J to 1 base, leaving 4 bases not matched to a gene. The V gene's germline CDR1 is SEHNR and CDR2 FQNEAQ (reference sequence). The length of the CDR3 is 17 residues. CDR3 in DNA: TGTGCCAGCAGCTTCGGACTAGCGGGAGTACGCACAGATACGCAGTATTTT. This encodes CASSFGLAGVRTDTQYF.

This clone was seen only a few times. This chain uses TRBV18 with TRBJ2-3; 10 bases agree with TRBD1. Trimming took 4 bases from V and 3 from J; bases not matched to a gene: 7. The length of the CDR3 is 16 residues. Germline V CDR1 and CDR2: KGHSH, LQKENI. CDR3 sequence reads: CASSLTGTGETDTQYF. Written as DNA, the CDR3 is TGTGCCAGCTCACTGACCGGGACAGGGGAAACAGATACGCAGTATTTT.

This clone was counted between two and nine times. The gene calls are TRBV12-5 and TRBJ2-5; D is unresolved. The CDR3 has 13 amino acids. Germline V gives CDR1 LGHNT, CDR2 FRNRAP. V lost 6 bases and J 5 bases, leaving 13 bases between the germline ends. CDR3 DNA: TGTGCTAGTGGACCGGGTGGGTGGGAGACCCAGTACTTC. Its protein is CASGPGGWETQYF.

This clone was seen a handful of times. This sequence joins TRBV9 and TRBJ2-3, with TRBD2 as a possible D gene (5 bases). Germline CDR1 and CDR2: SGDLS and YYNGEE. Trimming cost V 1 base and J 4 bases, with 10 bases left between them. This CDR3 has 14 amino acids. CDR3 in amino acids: CASSVRGNADTQYF. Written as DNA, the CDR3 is TGTGCCAGCAGCGTACGGGGAAACGCAGATACGCAGTATTTT.

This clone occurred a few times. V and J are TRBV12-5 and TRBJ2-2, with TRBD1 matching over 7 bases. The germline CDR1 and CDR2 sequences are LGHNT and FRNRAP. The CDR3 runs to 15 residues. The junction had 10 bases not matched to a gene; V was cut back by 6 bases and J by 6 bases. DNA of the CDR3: TGTGCTAGTGGCCAATATGACAGGGACCCCGGGGAGCTGTTTTTT. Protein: CASGQYDRDPGELFF. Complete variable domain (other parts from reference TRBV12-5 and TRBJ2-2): DARVTQTPRHKVTEMGQEVTMRCQPILGHNTVFWYRQTMMQGLELLAYFRNRAPLDDSGMPKDRFSAEMPDATLATLKIQPSEPRDSAVYFCASGQYDRDPGELFFGEGSRLTVL.

The CDR3 DNA reads TGTGCCAGCAGTGAGGTAGTAGCGGGGGGCACAGATACGCAGTATTTT. Its translation is CASSEVVAGGTDTQYF. This chain links TRBV2 with TRBJ2-3, with 9 bases lining up with TRBD2. After removal of 3 bases from V and 1 base from J, the junction contained 5 bases not matched to a gene. CDR3 length: 16 residues. Germline values: CDR1 SNHLY, CDR2 FYNNEI.

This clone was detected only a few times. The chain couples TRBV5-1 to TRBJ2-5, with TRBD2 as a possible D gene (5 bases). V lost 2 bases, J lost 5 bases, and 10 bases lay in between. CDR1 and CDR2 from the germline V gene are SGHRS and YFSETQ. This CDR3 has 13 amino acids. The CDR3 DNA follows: TGCGCCAGCAGCTTCGAGGGAGAGGAGACCCAGTACTTC. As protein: CASSFEGEETQYF. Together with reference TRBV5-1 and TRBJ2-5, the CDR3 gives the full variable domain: KAGVTQTPRYLIKTRGQQVTLSCSPISGHRSVSWYQQTPGQGLQFLFEYFSETQRNKGNFPGRFSGRQFSNSRSEMNVSTLELGDSALYLCASSFEGEETQYFGPGTRLLVL.

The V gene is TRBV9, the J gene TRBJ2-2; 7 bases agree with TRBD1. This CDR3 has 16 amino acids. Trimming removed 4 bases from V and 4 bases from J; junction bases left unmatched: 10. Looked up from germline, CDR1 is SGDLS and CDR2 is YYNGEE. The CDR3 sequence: CASSPQTGSRTGELFF. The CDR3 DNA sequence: TGTGCCAGCAGCCCTCAGACAGGGAGCCGCACCGGGGAGCTGTTTTTT.

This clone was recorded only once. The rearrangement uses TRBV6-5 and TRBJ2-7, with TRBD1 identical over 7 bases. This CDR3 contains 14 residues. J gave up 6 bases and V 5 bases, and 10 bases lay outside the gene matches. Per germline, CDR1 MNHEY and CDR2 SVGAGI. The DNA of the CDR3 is TGTGCCAGCAGTCAATCCTCCCACAGGGGCGAGCAGTACTTC. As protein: CASSQSSHRGEQYF.

The CDR3 sequence: CASYGPGVGRDTQYF. CDR3 nucleotides: TGTGCCAGTTACGGTCCGGGGGTGGGGCGAGATACGCAGTATTTT. The chain recombines TRBV27 with TRBJ2-3; possible D gene TRBD2, 6 bases. V was shortened by 9 bases and J by 5 bases, with 21 bases between the two germline ends. This CDR3 spans 15 amino acids. Germline values: CDR1 MNHEY, CDR2 SMNVEV (reference sequence).

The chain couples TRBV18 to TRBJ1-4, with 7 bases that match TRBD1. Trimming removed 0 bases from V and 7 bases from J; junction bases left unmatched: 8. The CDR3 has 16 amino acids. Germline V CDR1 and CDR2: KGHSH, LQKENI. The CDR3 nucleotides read TGTGCCAGCTCACCACCTGAAACAGGGGATGGTGAAAAACTGTTTTTT. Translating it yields CASSPPETGDGEKLFF. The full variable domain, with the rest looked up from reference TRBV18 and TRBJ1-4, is NAGVMQNPRHLVRRRGQEARLRCSPMKGHSHVYWYRQLPEEGLKFMVYLQKENIIDESGMPKERFSAEFPKEGPSILRIQQVVRGDSAAYFCASSPPETGDGEKLFFGSGTQLSVL.

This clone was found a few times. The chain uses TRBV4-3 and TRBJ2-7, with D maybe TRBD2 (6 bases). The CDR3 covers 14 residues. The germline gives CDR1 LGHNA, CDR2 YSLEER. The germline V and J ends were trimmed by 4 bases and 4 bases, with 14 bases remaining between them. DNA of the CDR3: TGCGCCAGCAGCCGCCTGATGGAGGGGTACGAGCAGTACTTC. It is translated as CASSRLMEGYEQYF.

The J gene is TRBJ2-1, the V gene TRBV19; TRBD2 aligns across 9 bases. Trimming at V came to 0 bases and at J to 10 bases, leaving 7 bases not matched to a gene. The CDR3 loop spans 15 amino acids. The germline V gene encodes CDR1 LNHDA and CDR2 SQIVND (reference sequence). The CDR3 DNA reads TGTGCCAGTAGTATAGATCCGGGACTAGCTGTCGAGCAGTTCTTC. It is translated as CASSIDPGLAVEQFF.